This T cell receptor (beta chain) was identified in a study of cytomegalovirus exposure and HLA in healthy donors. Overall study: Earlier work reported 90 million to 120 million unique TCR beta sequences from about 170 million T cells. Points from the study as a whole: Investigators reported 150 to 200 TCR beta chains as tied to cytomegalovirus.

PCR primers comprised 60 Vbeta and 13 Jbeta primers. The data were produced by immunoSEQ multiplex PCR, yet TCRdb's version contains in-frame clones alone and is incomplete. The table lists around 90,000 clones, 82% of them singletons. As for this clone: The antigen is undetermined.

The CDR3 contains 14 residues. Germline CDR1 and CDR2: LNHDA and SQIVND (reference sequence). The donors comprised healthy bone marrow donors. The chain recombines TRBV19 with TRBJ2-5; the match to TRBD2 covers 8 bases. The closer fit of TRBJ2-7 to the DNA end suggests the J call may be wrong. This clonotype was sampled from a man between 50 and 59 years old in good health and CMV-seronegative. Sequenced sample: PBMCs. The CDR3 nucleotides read TGTGCCAGTAGCCCCAGCGGGAGCCGGGACGAGCAGTACTTC. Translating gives CASSPSGSRDEQYF.